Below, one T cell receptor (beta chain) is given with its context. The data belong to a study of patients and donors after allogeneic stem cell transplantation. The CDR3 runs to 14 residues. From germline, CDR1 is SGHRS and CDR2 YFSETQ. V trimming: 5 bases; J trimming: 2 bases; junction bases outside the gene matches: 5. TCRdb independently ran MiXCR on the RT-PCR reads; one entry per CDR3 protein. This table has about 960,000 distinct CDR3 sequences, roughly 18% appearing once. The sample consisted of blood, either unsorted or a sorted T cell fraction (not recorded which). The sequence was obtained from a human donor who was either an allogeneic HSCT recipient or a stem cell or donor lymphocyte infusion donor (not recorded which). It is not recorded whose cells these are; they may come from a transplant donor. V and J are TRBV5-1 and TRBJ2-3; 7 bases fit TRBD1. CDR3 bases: TGCGCCAGCAGTCGGGACAGCCCCACAGATACGCAGTATTTT. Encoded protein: CASSRDSPTDTQYF.